This T cell receptor (beta chain) was retrieved from a study of cytomegalovirus exposure and HLA in healthy donors. Whole-study findings and limits: Most TCR sequences showed up rarely, but some public TCRs showed up in many donors. A highly shared variant cluster was judged a likely technical artifact.

It was with 60 Vbeta and 13 Jbeta primers that the PCR ran. Libraries were prepared by immunoSEQ multiplex PCR; TCRdb keeps only in-frame clonotypes and omits some of them. The data show 190,000 or so clones, 79% seen once. For this clone: Its target is not known.

The CDR3 consists of 13 residues. Germline values: CDR1 GTSNPN, CDR2 SVGIG (reference sequence). Trimming took 3 bases from V and 4 from J, leaving 12 bases between them. The rearrangement uses TRBV30 and TRBJ1-1, with D possibly matching TRBD1 (6 bases). The sample consisted of PBMCs. The TCR was taken from a male donor in good health and CMV-seropositive. CDR3 in amino acids: CAWRQGLSTEAFF. The CDR3 bases are TGTGCCTGGAGGCAGGGGTTGAGCACTGAAGCTTTCTTT.